The T cell receptor (beta chain) described here comes from a study of T cell responses to AZD1222 COVID-19 vaccine. General study results and limits: Donors, mostly white British, included more females; clonal diversity was possibly underestimated.

The method was immunoSEQ multiplex PCR; TCRdb's version includes in-frame clones alone and lacks a portion of them. Found here are some 140,000 clones, roughly 92% of them singletons; the top ten hold 5.4%. About this clone itself: Its antigen remains unidentified.

Germline V CDR1 and CDR2: SGHVS, FNYEAQ. The CDR3 totals 17 residues. V was clipped by 1 base and J by 0 bases, with 10 bases between them. The chain is built from TRBV7-6 and TRBJ1-6, with D possibly being TRBD1 (5 bases). The TCR originated in an adult in good health. The sequencing used peripheral blood, collected on day 0 of AZD1222 vaccination. CDR3 sequence (DNA): TGTGCCAGCAGCTTAGAACAGGAGAGCTCCTATAATTCACCCCTCCACTTT. Translation gives CASSLEQESSYNSPLHF.